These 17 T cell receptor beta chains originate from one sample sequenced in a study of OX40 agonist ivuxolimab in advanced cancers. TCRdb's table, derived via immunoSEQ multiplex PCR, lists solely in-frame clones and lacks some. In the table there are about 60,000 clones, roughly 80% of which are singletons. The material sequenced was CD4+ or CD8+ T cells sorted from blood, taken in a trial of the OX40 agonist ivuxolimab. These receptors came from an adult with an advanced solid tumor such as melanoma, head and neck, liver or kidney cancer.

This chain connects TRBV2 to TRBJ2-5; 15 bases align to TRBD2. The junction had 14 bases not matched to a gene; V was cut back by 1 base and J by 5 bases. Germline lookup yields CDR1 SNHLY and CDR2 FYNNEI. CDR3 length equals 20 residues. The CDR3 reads CASSEVGTGGLAGGDETQYF. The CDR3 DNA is TGTGCCAGCAGTGAAGTGGGGACAGGAGGACTAGCGGGAGGGGATGAGACCCAGTACTTC.

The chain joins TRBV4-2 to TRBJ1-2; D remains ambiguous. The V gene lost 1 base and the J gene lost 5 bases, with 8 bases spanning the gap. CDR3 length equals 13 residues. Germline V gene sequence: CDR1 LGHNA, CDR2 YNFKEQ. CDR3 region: CASSQAEIYGYTF. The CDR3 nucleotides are TGTGCCAGCAGCCAAGCGGAGATTTATGGCTACACCTTC.

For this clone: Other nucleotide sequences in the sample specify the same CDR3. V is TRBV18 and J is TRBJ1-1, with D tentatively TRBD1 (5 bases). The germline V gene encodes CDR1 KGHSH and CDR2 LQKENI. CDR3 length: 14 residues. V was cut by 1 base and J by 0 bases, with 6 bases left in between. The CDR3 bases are TGTGCCAGCTCACCACTGGGACTGAACACTGAAGCTTTCTTT. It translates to CASSPLGLNTEAFF.

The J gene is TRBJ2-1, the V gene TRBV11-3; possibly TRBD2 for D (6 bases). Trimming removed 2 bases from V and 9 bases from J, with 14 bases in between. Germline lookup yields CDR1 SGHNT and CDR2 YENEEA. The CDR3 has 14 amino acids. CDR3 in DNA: TGTGCCAGCAGCTTAAGGTGGGAGGCATTTGAGCAGTTCTTC. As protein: CASSLRWEAFEQFF.

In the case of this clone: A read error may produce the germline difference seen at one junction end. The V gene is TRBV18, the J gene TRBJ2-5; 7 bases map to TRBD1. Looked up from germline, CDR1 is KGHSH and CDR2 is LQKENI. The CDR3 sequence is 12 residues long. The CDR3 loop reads CASSPGPAQGNF. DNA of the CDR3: TGTGCCAGCTCACCGGGCCCAGCACAGGGGAACTTC.

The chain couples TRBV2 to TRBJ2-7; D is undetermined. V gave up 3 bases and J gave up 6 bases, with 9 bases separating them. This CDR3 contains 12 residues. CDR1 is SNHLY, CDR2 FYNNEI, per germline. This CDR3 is CASSDIGLEQYF. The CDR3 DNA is TGTGCCAGCAGTGATATTGGCCTCGAGCAGTACTTC. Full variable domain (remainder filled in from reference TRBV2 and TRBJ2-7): EPEVTQTPSHQVTQMGQEVILRCVPISNHLYFYWYRQILGQKVEFLVSFYNNEISEKSEIFDDQFSVERPDGSNFTLKIRSTKLEDSAMYFCASSDIGLEQYFGPGTRLTVT.

CDR3 protein: CASRSTGSTQYF. DNA of the CDR3: TGTGCCAGCAGGTCGACAGGGTCCACGCAGTATTTT. This chain uses TRBV6-1 with TRBJ2-3, with 7 positions matching TRBD1. The V segment lost 6 bases and the J segment 9 bases; nucleotides outside the gene matches: 6. Germline V gene lookup returns CDR1 MNHNS and CDR2 SASEGT. The CDR3 covers 12 residues.

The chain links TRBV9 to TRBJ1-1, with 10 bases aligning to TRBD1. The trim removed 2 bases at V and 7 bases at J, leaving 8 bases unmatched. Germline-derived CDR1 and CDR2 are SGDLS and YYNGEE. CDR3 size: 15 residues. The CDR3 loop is CASSVGDRGLGEAFF. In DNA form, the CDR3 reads TGTGCCAGCAGCGTGGGTGACAGGGGGCTTGGTGAAGCTTTCTTT.

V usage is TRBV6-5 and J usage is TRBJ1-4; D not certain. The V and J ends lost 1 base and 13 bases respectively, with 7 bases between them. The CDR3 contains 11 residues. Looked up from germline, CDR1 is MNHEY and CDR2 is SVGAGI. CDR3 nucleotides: TGTGCCAGCAGTTACTACGGGAGACTGTTTTTT. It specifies CASSYYGRLFF.

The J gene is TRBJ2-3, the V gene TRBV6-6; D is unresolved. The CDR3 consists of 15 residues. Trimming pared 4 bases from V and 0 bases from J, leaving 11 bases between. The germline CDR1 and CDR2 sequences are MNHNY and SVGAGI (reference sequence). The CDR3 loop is CASSSPTGSTDTQYF. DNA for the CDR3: TGTGCCAGCAGTTCCCCGACGGGTAGCACAGATACGCAGTATTTT.

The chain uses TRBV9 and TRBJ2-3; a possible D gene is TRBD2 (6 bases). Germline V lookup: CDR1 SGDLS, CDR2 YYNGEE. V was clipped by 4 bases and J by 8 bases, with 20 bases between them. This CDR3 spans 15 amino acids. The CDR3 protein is CASSSKDPLGGTQYF. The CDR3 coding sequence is TGTGCCAGCAGCAGCAAGGACCCGCTGGGGGGTACGCAGTATTTT.

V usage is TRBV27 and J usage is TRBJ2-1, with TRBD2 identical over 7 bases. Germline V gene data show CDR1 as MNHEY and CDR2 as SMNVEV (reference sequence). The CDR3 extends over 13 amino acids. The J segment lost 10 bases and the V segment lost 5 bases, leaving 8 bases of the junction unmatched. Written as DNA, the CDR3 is TGTGCCAGCAGTCCGGGAGGAACTGGGGAGCAGTTCTTC. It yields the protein CASSPGGTGEQFF.

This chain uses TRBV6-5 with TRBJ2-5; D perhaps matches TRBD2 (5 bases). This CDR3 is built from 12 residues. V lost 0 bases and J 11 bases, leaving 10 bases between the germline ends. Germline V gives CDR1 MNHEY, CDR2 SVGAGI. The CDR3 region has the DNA TGTGCCAGCAGTTACTCTGAAGGAGGACAGTACTTC. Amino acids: CASSYSEGGQYF.

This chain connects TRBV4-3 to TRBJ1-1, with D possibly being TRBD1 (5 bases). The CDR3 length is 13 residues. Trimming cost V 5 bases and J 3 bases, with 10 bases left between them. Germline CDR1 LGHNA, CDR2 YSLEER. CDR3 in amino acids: CASSIQVDTEAFF. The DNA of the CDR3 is TGCGCCAGCAGCATACAGGTAGACACTGAAGCTTTCTTT.

This chain's CDR3 is CASSLLSGRAVGTDTQYF. In DNA, the CDR3 is TGCGCCAGCAGCCTCTTAAGCGGGAGGGCCGTAGGCACAGATACGCAGTATTTT. The chain combines TRBV4-1 with TRBJ2-3; 10 nucleotides agree with TRBD2. Germline lookup yields CDR1 MGHRA and CDR2 YSYEKL. V lost 4 bases and J lost 1; bases outside the gene matches: 11. This CDR3 contains 18 residues.

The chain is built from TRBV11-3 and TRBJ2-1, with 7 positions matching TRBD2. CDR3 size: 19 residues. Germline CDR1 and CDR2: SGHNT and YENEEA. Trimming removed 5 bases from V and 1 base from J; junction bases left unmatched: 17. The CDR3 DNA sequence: TGTGCCAGCAGCCCCTCGCGGGCGGGAGTAGTAGGATCCTACAATGAGCAGTTCTTC. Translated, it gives CASSPSRAGVVGSYNEQFF. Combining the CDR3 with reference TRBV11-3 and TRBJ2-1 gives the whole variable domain EAGVVQSPRYKIIEKKQPVAFWCNPISGHNTLYWYLQNLGQGPELLIRYENEEAVDDSQLPKDRFSAERLKGVDSTLKIQPAELGDSAVYLCASSPSRAGVVGSYNEQFFGPGTRLTVL.

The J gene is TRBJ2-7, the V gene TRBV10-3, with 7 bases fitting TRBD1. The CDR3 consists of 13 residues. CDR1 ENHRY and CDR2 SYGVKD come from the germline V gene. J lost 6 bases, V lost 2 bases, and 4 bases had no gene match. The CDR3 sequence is CAISENTGVEQYV. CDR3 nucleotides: TGTGCCATCAGTGAGAACACAGGGGTCGAGCAGTACGTC.